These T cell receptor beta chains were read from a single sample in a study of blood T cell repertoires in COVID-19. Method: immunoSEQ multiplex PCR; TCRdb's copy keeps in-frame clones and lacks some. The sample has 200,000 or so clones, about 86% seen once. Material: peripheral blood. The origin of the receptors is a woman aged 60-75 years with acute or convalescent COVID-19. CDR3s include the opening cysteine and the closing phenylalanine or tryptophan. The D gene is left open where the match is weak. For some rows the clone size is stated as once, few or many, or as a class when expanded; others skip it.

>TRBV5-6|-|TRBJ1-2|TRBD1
CASSLLGQGNGGYTF
TGTGCCAGCAGCTTGTTGGGACAGGGAAACGGTGGCTACACCTTC
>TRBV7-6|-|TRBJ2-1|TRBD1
CASSLVAGGDSYNEQFF
TGTGCCAGCAGCTTAGTAGCAGGGGGTGATTCCTACAATGAGCAGTTCTTC
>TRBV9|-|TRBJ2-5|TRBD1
CASSVGTGFETQYF
TGTGCCAGCAGCGTTGGGACAGGGTTTGAGACCCAGTACTTC
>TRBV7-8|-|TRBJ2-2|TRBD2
CASSQLAGGKNTGELFF
TGTGCCAGCAGCCAGCTAGCGGGGGGAAAGAACACCGGGGAGCTGTTTTTT
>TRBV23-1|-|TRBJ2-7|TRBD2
CASSQSGDRGGRPYEQYF
TGCGCCAGCAGTCAATCGGGGGACCGGGGGGGGCGACCCTACGAGCAGTACTTC
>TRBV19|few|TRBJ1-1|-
CASSRSGNTEAFF
TGTGCCAGTAGTCGGTCCGGGAACACTGAAGCTTTCTTT
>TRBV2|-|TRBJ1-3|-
CASSVGGSGNTIYF
TGTGCCAGCAGTGTAGGGGGCTCTGGAAACACCATATATTTT
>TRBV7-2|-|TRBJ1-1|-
CASSLASGVVGAFF
TGTGCCAGCAGCTTAGCGTCAGGGGTCGTAGGGGCTTTCTTT
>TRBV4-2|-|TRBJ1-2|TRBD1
CASSQDDTGTVYGYTF
TGTGCCAGCAGCCAAGATGACACCGGGACAGTCTATGGCTACACCTTC
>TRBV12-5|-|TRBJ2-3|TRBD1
CASGLGTGGATDTQYF
TGTGCTAGTGGTTTGGGGACAGGGGGCGCGACAGATACGCAGTATTTT
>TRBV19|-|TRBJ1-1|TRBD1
CASFGQGRAFF
TGTGCCAGTTTTGGACAGGGTCGAGCTTTCTTT
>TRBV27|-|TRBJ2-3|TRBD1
CASSRDRGFADTQYF
TGTGCCAGCAGCCGGGACAGGGGCTTCGCAGATACGCAGTATTTT
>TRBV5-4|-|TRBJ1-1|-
CASSQDSSEAFF
TGTGCCAGCAGCCAGGACAGCTCTGAAGCTTTCTTT
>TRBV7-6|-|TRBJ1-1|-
CASSVRRGTEAFF
TGTGCCAGCAGCGTTCGCAGGGGAACTGAAGCTTTCTTT
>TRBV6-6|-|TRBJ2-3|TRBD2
CASSRASGEVDTQYF
TGTGCCAGCTCCCGGGCTAGCGGGGAAGTAGATACGCAGTATTTT
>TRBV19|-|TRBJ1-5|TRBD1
CASSIGRGLAGPQHF
TGTGCCAGTAGTATTGGCAGGGGGCTCGCTGGGCCCCAGCATTTT
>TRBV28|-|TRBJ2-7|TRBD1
CASSSWIGQGSHEQYF
TGTGCCAGCAGTTCCTGGATCGGACAGGGGTCCCACGAGCAGTACTTC
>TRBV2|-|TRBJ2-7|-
CASRDMARAPSGEQYF
TGTGCCAGCAGAGACATGGCCAGGGCCCCAAGCGGGGAGCAGTACTTC
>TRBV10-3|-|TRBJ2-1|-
CAISPSPYNEQFF
TGTGCCATCAGCCCTAGCCCCTACAATGAGCAGTTCTTC
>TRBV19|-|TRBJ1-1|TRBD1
CASHRGNTEAFF
TGTGCCAGTCACAGGGGAAACACTGAAGCTTTCTTT
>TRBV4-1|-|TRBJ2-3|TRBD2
CASSPLDLAGVFGADTQYF
TGCGCCAGCAGCCCATTAGATCTAGCGGGGGTCTTTGGGGCAGATACGCAGTATTTT
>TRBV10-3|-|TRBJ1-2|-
CAISGGYGYTF
TGTGCCATCAGCGGTGGCTATGGCTACACCTTC
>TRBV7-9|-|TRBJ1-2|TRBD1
CASSHGTVGYGYTF
TGTGCCAGCAGCCACGGGACAGTTGGATATGGCTACACCTTC
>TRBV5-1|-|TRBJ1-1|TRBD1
CASSYTGVTEAFF
TGCGCCAGCAGCTATACAGGGGTCACTGAAGCTTTCTTT
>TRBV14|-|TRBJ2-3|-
CASSQAVAAGTDTQYF
TGTGCCAGCAGCCAAGCGGTGGCAGCGGGCACAGATACGCAGTATTTT
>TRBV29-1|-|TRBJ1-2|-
CSVEIDYGYTF
TGCAGCGTTGAGATAGACTATGGCTACACCTTC
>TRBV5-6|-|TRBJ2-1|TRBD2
CASSSSGGRGNEQFF
TGTGCCAGCAGCTCCAGCGGGGGGCGAGGGAATGAGCAGTTCTTC
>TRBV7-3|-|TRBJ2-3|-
CASATFSTDTQYF
TGTGCCAGCGCTACCTTTAGCACAGATACGCAGTATTTT